The next 30 T cell receptor beta chains were all read from a single sample in a study of blood T cell repertoires in COVID-19. Data came from immunoSEQ multiplex PCR; TCRdb stores just in-frame clones and leaves some out. The sample lists around 130,000 clones; roughly 90% were seen once. Sequencing was performed on peripheral blood. The receptors were gathered from a man between 65 and 85 years old with active COVID-19.

The rearrangement links TRBV27 to TRBJ2-7; D is possibly TRBD2 (6 bases). The V and J ends lost 7 bases and 3 bases respectively, with 19 bases between them. The CDR3 has 15 amino acids. Germline lookup yields CDR1 MNHEY and CDR2 SMNVEV (reference sequence). The CDR3 DNA reads TGTGCCAGCACCTCGAGGGCGGGGAGTTACTACGAGCAGTACTTC. It encodes CASTSRAGSYYEQYF.

V usage is TRBV2 and J usage is TRBJ2-1; the D is unclear. V lost 3 bases and J 4 bases, leaving 10 bases between the germline ends. CDR1 SNHLY and CDR2 FYNNEI come from the germline V gene. The CDR3 consists of 14 residues. CDR3 nucleotide sequence: TGTGCCAGCAGTGATCAACAGCAGTACAATGAGCAGTTCTTC. Protein product: CASSDQQQYNEQFF.

The chain couples TRBV6-4 to TRBJ1-1; tentative D call: TRBD1 (5 bases). Trimming shortened V by 6 bases and J by 2 bases, and 10 bases separated the two germline ends. Germline V gene data show CDR1 as MRHNA and CDR2 as SNTAGT. CDR3 size: 13 residues. In nucleotides, the CDR3 is TGTGCCAGCAGGCGCAGGGAAAACACTGAAGCTTTCTTT. Protein product: CASRRRENTEAFF.

CDR3 residues: CATSREPQGISTDTQYF. Here the CDR3 DNA reads TGTGCCACCAGCAGAGAGCCTCAGGGGATTAGCACAGATACGCAGTATTTT. The chain is built from TRBV15 and TRBJ2-3, with D maybe TRBD1 (6 bases). Germline lookup yields CDR1 LNHNV and CDR2 YYDKDF (reference sequence). The CDR3 length is 17 residues. Trimming pared 0 bases from V and 0 bases from J, leaving 13 bases between.

The chain uses TRBV30 and TRBJ1-3; D unresolved. Per the germline V gene, CDR1 is GTSNPN and CDR2 is SVGIG (reference sequence). Trimming removed 4 bases from V and 3 bases from J, with 10 bases in between. The CDR3 has 13 residues. The CDR3: CAWKPIFGNTIYF. The CDR3 DNA sequence: TGTGCCTGGAAGCCAATCTTTGGAAACACCATATATTTT.

The chain couples TRBV19 to TRBJ2-7, with TRBD2 matching over 10 bases. V lost 2 bases to trimming and J lost 2 bases; unmatched junction nucleotides: 3. The CDR3 extends over 15 amino acids. Germline V gene sequence: CDR1 LNHDA, CDR2 SQIVND (reference sequence). CDR3 region: CASSIQREGPYEQYF. In DNA, the CDR3 is TGTGCCAGTAGTATACAGCGGGAGGGCCCCTACGAGCAGTACTTC.

V usage is TRBV18 and J usage is TRBJ2-7, with TRBD1 matching 7 bases. The CDR3 consists of 12 residues. Germline assignment: CDR1 KGHSH and CDR2 LQKENI. After removal of 5 bases from V and 6 bases from J, the junction contained 4 bases not matched to a gene. Here the CDR3 reads CASSTQGVEQYF. In DNA form, the CDR3 reads TGTGCCAGCTCAACCCAGGGGGTCGAGCAGTACTTC.

J is TRBJ2-1 and V is TRBV9, with D tentatively TRBD2 (5 bases). The CDR3 spans 15 residues. Germline CDR1 and CDR2: SGDLS and YYNGEE. The germline V and J ends were trimmed by 4 bases and 0 bases, with 11 bases remaining between them. The CDR3, as DNA: TGTGCCAGCAGCCCCGGCGGGTTCTCCTACAATGAGCAGTTCTTC. Amino acid sequence: CASSPGGFSYNEQFF.

The CDR3 is CASSFVRTRGETQYF. The CDR3 region has the DNA TGTGCCAGCAGTTTTGTCAGGACTAGGGGGGAGACCCAGTACTTC. The chain links TRBV28 to TRBJ2-5, with D perhaps matching TRBD2 (7 bases). The CDR3 runs 15 residues. V lost 3 bases and J lost 5, with 16 bases in between. Germline assignment: CDR1 MDHEN and CDR2 SYDVKM.

The V and J genes are TRBV9 and TRBJ2-1, with TRBD2 identical over 10 bases. CDR3 length equals 15 residues. Germline trimming cut 4 bases from V and 9 bases from J; bases unmatched to any gene: 10. Germline V gene sequence: CDR1 SGDLS, CDR2 YYNGEE. The CDR3 protein is CASSPRAGGITEQFF. The CDR3 nucleotides are TGTGCCAGCAGCCCTAGAGCGGGAGGGATTACTGAGCAGTTCTTC.

This clone has a single count. The chain is built from TRBV19 and TRBJ2-3; no clear D gene. CDR1 and CDR2 from the germline V gene are LNHDA and SQIVND (reference sequence). V was shortened by 1 base and J by 1 base, with 3 bases between the two germline ends. This CDR3 spans 13 amino acids. CDR3 residues: CASSIAGTDTQYF. DNA of the CDR3: TGTGCCAGTAGTATAGCCGGCACAGATACGCAGTATTTT. The full variable domain, with the rest looked up from reference TRBV19 and TRBJ2-3, is DGGITQSPKYLFRKEGQNVTLSCEQNLNHDAMYWYRQDPGQGLRLIYYSQIVNDFQKGDIAEGYSVSREKKESFPLTVTSAQKNPTAFYLCASSIAGTDTQYFGPGTRLTVL.

This chain connects TRBV6-5 to TRBJ2-7; D is uncertain. V lost 7 bases and J 0 bases, leaving 13 bases between the germline ends. The germline V gene encodes CDR1 MNHEY and CDR2 SVGAGI. This CDR3 contains 14 residues. The CDR3 loop reads CASNPRSASYEQYF. The CDR3 DNA sequence: TGTGCCAGCAATCCAAGGAGCGCCTCCTACGAGCAGTACTTC.

The chain combines TRBV4-1 with TRBJ2-3, with 12 positions matching TRBD2. This CDR3 has 17 residues. Germline CDR1 reads MGHRA; CDR2 reads YSYEKL. The junction had 10 bases not matched to a gene; V was cut back by 4 bases and J by 5 bases. The CDR3 spells CASSPYLAGGPGDTQYF. CDR3 in DNA: TGCGCCAGCAGCCCCTACCTAGCGGGAGGGCCCGGAGATACGCAGTATTTT.

The chain links TRBV6-6 to TRBJ1-1, with D possibly TRBD1 on 5 matching bases. CDR1 is MNHNY, CDR2 SVGAGI, per germline (reference sequence). CDR3 length equals 12 residues. The V and J ends lost 5 bases and 5 bases respectively, with 9 bases between them. CDR3 in DNA: TGTGCCAGCAGTCCGGGGGGTACTGAAGCTTTCTTT. The encoded protein is CASSPGGTEAFF.

The rearrangement links TRBV18 to TRBJ1-1; 8 positions agree with TRBD1. From germline, CDR1 is KGHSH and CDR2 LQKENI. Unmatched junction bases numbered 6, after V lost 4 bases and J lost 2 bases. This CDR3 is built from 15 residues. The DNA of the CDR3 is TGTGCCAGCTCACTTACAGGGGGGGTAAACACTGAAGCTTTCTTT. Its protein is CASSLTGGVNTEAFF. Filled out from reference TRBV18 and TRBJ1-1, the complete variable domain reads NAGVMQNPRHLVRRRGQEARLRCSPMKGHSHVYWYRQLPEEGLKFMVYLQKENIIDESGMPKERFSAEFPKEGPSILRIQQVVRGDSAAYFCASSLTGGVNTEAFFGQGTRLTVV.

V is TRBV5-1 and J is TRBJ2-5, with 11 bases lining up with TRBD2. The germline V gene encodes CDR1 SGHRS and CDR2 YFSETQ. V gave up 5 bases and J gave up 4 bases; unmatched junction bases: 4. The CDR3 is 14 amino acids. The CDR3 reads CASSPSGRPETQYF. The CDR3 nucleotides are TGCGCCAGCAGTCCTAGCGGGAGGCCAGAGACCCAGTACTTC.

The rearrangement joins TRBV7-3 to TRBJ1-5; TRBD1 is a possible D gene (5 bases). The germline CDR1 and CDR2 sequences are SGHTA and FQGTGA. CDR3 length: 13 residues. V lost 3 bases and J lost 7, with 10 bases in between. CDR3 DNA: TGTGCCAGCAGCTTCGATTCAGGGCAGCCCCAGCATTTT. Protein product: CASSFDSGQPQHF.

J is TRBJ2-2 and V is TRBV7-3, with 9 positions matching TRBD2. The CDR3 runs to 15 residues. With 4 bases clipped from V and 5 bases from J, the junction kept 5 bases outside the gene matches. Germline V lookup: CDR1 SGHTA, CDR2 FQGTGA. The CDR3 sequence is CASSSSGDQTGELFF. Written as DNA, the CDR3 is TGTGCCAGCAGCTCTAGCGGGGACCAGACCGGGGAGCTGTTTTTT.

The V and J genes are TRBV10-3 and TRBJ2-7; 8 bases align to TRBD2. The CDR3 is 15 amino acids. The V and J ends lost 1 base and 1 base, in that order; junction bases with no gene match: 3. The germline CDR1 and CDR2 sequences are ENHRY and SYGVKD. CDR3 amino acids: CAISELLAESYEQYF. The CDR3 DNA sequence: TGTGCCATCAGTGAGTTACTAGCGGAATCCTACGAGCAGTACTTC.

This chain links TRBV9 with TRBJ2-1; 12 bases agree with TRBD2. With V trimmed by 2 bases and J by 7 bases, 4 bases remained unmatched. Germline-derived CDR1 and CDR2 are SGDLS and YYNGEE. The CDR3 runs to 15 residues. CDR3 nucleotide sequence: TGTGCCAGCAGCGTGCGGACTAGCGGGACTAATGAGCAGTTCTTC. Amino acid sequence: CASSVRTSGTNEQFF. Combining the CDR3 with reference TRBV9 and TRBJ2-1 gives the whole variable domain DSGVTQTPKHLITATGQRVTLRCSPRSGDLSVYWYQQSLDQGLQFLIQYYNGEERAKGNILERFSAQQFPDLHSELNLSSLELGDSALYFCASSVRTSGTNEQFFGPGTRLTVL.

The chain has TRBV4-3 and TRBJ2-7, with a tentative D call TRBD1 (6 bases). Deletions cut 4 bases from V and 2 bases from J, with 9 bases between. The length of the CDR3 is 13 residues. Germline V lookup: CDR1 LGHNA, CDR2 YSLEER. This chain's CDR3 is CASSLGQPYEQYF. In nucleotides, the CDR3 is TGCGCCAGCAGCCTAGGACAGCCCTACGAGCAGTACTTC.

The gene calls are TRBV27 and TRBJ2-1; 13 positions agree with TRBD2. CDR1 is MNHEY and CDR2 is SMNVEV in the germline V gene (reference sequence). The CDR3 consists of 15 residues. V lost 6 bases and J lost 8; bases outside the gene matches: 7. Here the CDR3 DNA reads TGTGCCAGCAGAAAACTAGCGGGAGGGAGCGATGAGCAGTTCTTC. The encoded protein is CASRKLAGGSDEQFF.

The gene calls are TRBV4-1 and TRBJ2-1, with 13 bases lining up with TRBD2. The CDR3 totals 18 residues. With 4 bases clipped from V and 6 bases from J, the junction kept 12 bases outside the gene matches. In germline, CDR1 is MGHRA, CDR2 YSYEKL. The chain's CDR3 is CASSLAPQLAGGRNEQFF. CDR3 nucleotide sequence: TGCGCCAGCAGCCTCGCACCACAACTAGCGGGAGGGCGCAATGAGCAGTTCTTC.

The chain employs TRBV11-2 and TRBJ2-7; maybe TRBD2 (6 bases). This CDR3 has 15 amino acids. Deletions cut 1 base from V and 0 bases from J, with 10 bases between. The V gene's germline CDR1 is SGHAT and CDR2 FQNNGV. The CDR3 sequence: CASSLVAGSSYEQYF. CDR3 coding DNA: TGTGCCAGCAGCTTAGTTGCCGGGAGCTCCTACGAGCAGTACTTC.

J is TRBJ1-1 and V is TRBV7-2; D unclear. Trimming pared 3 bases from V and 4 bases from J, leaving 6 bases between. Per the germline V gene, CDR1 is SGHTA and CDR2 is FQGNSA. The CDR3 consists of 12 residues. The CDR3 nucleotides read TGTGCCAGCAGCTTTACTGGCACTGAAGCTTTCTTT. Translated: CASSFTGTEAFF.

The V and J genes are TRBV28 and TRBJ2-7; maybe TRBD1 (7 bases). This CDR3 has 19 amino acids. Germline V lookup: CDR1 MDHEN, CDR2 SYDVKM. With 3 bases removed from V and 0 bases from J, the gap between germline ends came to 24 bases. CDR3 nucleotide sequence: TGTGCCAGCAGTTTTTCCTTGGGGGGCGGGCAGGGGGACTCCTACGAGCAGTACTTC. Translation: CASSFSLGGGQGDSYEQYF.

This chain connects TRBV19 to TRBJ1-1, with 10 positions matching TRBD1. J gave up 5 bases and V 3 bases, and 9 bases lay outside the gene matches. Germline lookup yields CDR1 LNHDA and CDR2 SQIVND (reference sequence). The CDR3 length is 16 residues. In DNA form, the CDR3 reads TGTGCCAGTAGTATTGGGGGGACAGGGGCAGGAACTGAAGCTTTCTTT. Amino acid sequence: CASSIGGTGAGTEAFF.

CDR3 DNA sequence: TGTGCCAGCAGACCTCGACAGGACTCCTACGAGCAGTACTTC. It translates to CASRPRQDSYEQYF. The J gene is TRBJ2-7, the V gene TRBV28; a possible D gene is TRBD1 (6 bases). The germline V gene encodes CDR1 MDHEN and CDR2 SYDVKM. This CDR3 region has 14 residues. V was pared by 6 bases and J by 0 bases, with 12 bases between.

A note on this clone: The junction does not match germline at one end; this may be a read error. CDR3 nucleotide sequence: TGTGCTAGCAGCTTGGGTAGCCCGAACACCGGGGAGCTGTTTTTT. Protein: CASSLGSPNTGELFF. V is TRBV7-7 and J is TRBJ2-2; D is unresolved. CDR1 and CDR2 from the germline V gene are SSHAT and FNYEAQ (reference sequence). CDR3 length: 15 amino acids.

This clone was seen only a few times. The V and J genes are TRBV2 and TRBJ2-7; 7 nucleotides match TRBD1. The CDR3 is 13 residues long. Trimming cost V 10 bases and J 6 bases; bases outside gene matches: 12. Germline values: CDR1 SNHLY, CDR2 FYNNEI. The CDR3 nucleotides read TGTGCCATCGAGGGGGACAGCTCTTTCGAGCAGTACTTC. This sequence encodes CAIEGDSSFEQYF.